These 19 T cell receptor beta chains came from one sample sequenced in a study of blood T cell repertoires in COVID-19. TCRdb's table, derived via immunoSEQ multiplex PCR, lists solely in-frame clones and lacks some. Of hundreds of thousands of clones listed, nearly 90% were seen once; the top ten hold 2.9%. The sequenced sample consisted of PBMCs or T cells enriched from blood (not recorded which). The receptors were sampled from a woman in her fifties or sixties who had been exposed to COVID-19.

V is TRBV6-5 and J is TRBJ1-2; TRBD1 might be the D (6 bases). The CDR3 runs to 13 residues. Germline V gene sequence: CDR1 MNHEY, CDR2 SVGAGI. V was pared by 6 bases and J by 4 bases, with 12 bases between. CDR3 sequence (DNA): TGTGCCAGCAGCCAGTGGGACATCTATGGCTACACCTTC. It specifies CASSQWDIYGYTF.

The CDR3: CASSLGGITPRNTEAFF. Here the CDR3 DNA reads TGTGCCAGCAGCTTGGGAGGGATTACCCCTAGAAACACTGAAGCTTTCTTT. This sequence joins TRBV5-4 and TRBJ1-1; D gene uncertain. CDR1 is SGHNT, CDR2 YYREEE, per germline (reference sequence). The CDR3 has 17 residues. V gave up 0 bases and J gave up 2 bases, with 17 bases separating them.

The genes are TRBV2 and TRBJ1-6, with 8 bases aligning to TRBD1. The V gene end was trimmed by 7 bases and the J gene end by 6 bases; junction bases not matched to a gene: 5. The CDR3 is made up of 14 amino acids. Per germline, CDR1 SNHLY and CDR2 FYNNEI. The CDR3: CASMTDRANSPLHF. The DNA for the CDR3 is TGTGCCAGCATGACGGACAGGGCTAATTCACCCCTCCACTTT.

This chain links TRBV5-1 with TRBJ1-1, with 9 bases that match TRBD1. CDR3 length: 16 amino acids. The V and J ends lost 0 bases and 8 bases, in that order; junction bases with no gene match: 11. From germline, CDR1 is SGHRS and CDR2 YFSETQ. The CDR3 here is CASSLGSGTGKSEAFF. The CDR3, as DNA: TGCGCCAGCAGCTTGGGCTCCGGGACAGGGAAATCGGAAGCTTTCTTT.

The chain combines TRBV19 with TRBJ2-1; TRBD1 matches at 9 bases. V was pared by 9 bases and J by 4 bases, with 7 bases of the junction left unmatched. The germline V gene encodes CDR1 LNHDA and CDR2 SQIVND (reference sequence). This CDR3 spans 14 amino acids. CDR3 nucleotide sequence: TGTGCCAGCAATCCGACAGGGGGTTACAATGAGCAGTTCTTC. Its translation is CASNPTGGYNEQFF.

The V gene is TRBV5-1, the J gene TRBJ2-5; 9 positions match TRBD1. The CDR3 runs 14 residues. The germline gives CDR1 SGHRS, CDR2 YFSETQ. With 7 bases clipped from V and 4 bases from J, the junction kept 8 bases outside the gene matches. The CDR3 here is CASRRTGEGETQYF. CDR3 in DNA: TGCGCCAGCCGAAGGACAGGGGAGGGAGAGACCCAGTACTTC.

This clone was recorded many times. The chain recombines TRBV11-2 with TRBJ1-5; TRBD1 matches 9 bases. Germline lookup yields CDR1 SGHAT and CDR2 FQNNGV. CDR3 length equals 16 residues. J lost 3 bases, V lost 3 bases, and 6 bases had no gene match. The CDR3, as DNA: TGTGCCAGCAGCTTCGCCTCACAGGGGGCCAATCAGCCCCAGCATTTT. Translated, it gives CASSFASQGANQPQHF. Filled out from reference TRBV11-2 and TRBJ1-5, the complete variable domain reads EAGVAQSPRYKIIEKRQSVAFWCNPISGHATLYWYQQILGQGPKLLIQFQNNGVVDDSQLPKDRFSAERLKGVDSTLKIQPAKLEDSAVYLCASSFASQGANQPQHFGDGTRLSIL.

The chain carries TRBV28 and TRBJ2-7, with D possibly matching TRBD2 (6 bases). CDR3 length: 15 amino acids. Trimming removed 5 bases from V and 1 base from J, with 15 bases in between. CDR1 is MDHEN and CDR2 is SYDVKM in the germline V gene. The CDR3, as DNA: TGTGCCAGCAGTGAGCCGCGGGACGGGTCCTACGAGCAGTACTTC. Its protein is CASSEPRDGSYEQYF.

This clone was counted many times. The V call is TRBV5-1, the J call TRBJ1-5, with TRBD1 as a possible D gene (5 bases). Germline values: CDR1 SGHRS, CDR2 YFSETQ. This CDR3 is 15 amino acids long. V was trimmed by 4 bases and J by 3 bases, leaving 14 bases between them. CDR3 residues: CASSADSLDNQPQHF. In nucleotides, the CDR3 is TGCGCCAGCAGCGCAGACAGTTTGGACAATCAGCCCCAGCATTTT.

CDR3 in amino acids: CSASSTRGGTNTEAFF. CDR3 in DNA: TGCAGTGCTAGTTCGACCCGAGGTGGAACGAACACTGAAGCTTTCTTT. The rearrangement joins TRBV20-1 to TRBJ1-1; D unclear. V was shortened by 3 bases and J by 1 base, with 18 bases between the two germline ends. Germline CDR1 reads DFQATT; CDR2 reads SNEGSKA (reference sequence). There are 16 residues in the CDR3.

This clone was counted at least ten times. The chain recombines TRBV23-1 with TRBJ1-1; D is undetermined. TRBV23-1 is filed as an ORF, its function uncertain. The CDR3 runs 12 residues. The germline V and J ends were trimmed by 6 bases and 3 bases, with 8 bases remaining between them. Here the CDR3 reads CASRIIDTEAFF. The CDR3 DNA follows: TGCGCCAGCAGAATCATAGACACTGAAGCTTTCTTT.

The V call is TRBV28, the J call TRBJ1-4, with D possibly being TRBD1 (5 bases). The CDR3 spans 15 residues. Trimming left V 5 bases short and J 2 bases short, with 12 bases between. The germline V gene encodes CDR1 MDHEN and CDR2 SYDVKM. The CDR3 reads CASSAKGFTNEKLFF. The CDR3 DNA sequence: TGTGCCAGCAGTGCCAAGGGGTTCACTAATGAAAAACTGTTTTTT.

The chain combines TRBV7-2 with TRBJ1-1, with TRBD1 identical over 8 bases. V shed 5 bases and J 5 bases; nucleotides not matched to a gene: 10. CDR1 and CDR2 (germline): SGHTA, FQGNSA. The CDR3 is made up of 15 amino acids. The CDR3 is CASSTATGAGTEAFF. In DNA form, the CDR3 reads TGTGCCAGCAGCACGGCGACAGGGGCGGGGACTGAAGCTTTCTTT.

The chain recombines TRBV15 with TRBJ1-5; a possible D gene is TRBD1 (6 bases). This CDR3 comprises 15 residues. In germline, CDR1 is LNHNV, CDR2 YYDKDF (reference sequence). V lost 5 bases, J lost 0 bases, and 11 bases lay in between. CDR3 sequence (DNA): TGTGCCACCAGCCGAGGGGGGCGTAGCAATCAGCCCCAGCATTTT. It codes for CATSRGGRSNQPQHF.

The J gene is TRBJ1-4, the V gene TRBV28; D is ambiguous. Trimming took 5 bases from V and 6 from J, leaving 16 bases between them. This CDR3 has 15 residues. Germline CDR1 is MDHEN and CDR2 is SYDVKM. The CDR3 region is CASSPSGSSDEKLFF. CDR3 DNA: TGTGCCAGCAGTCCCTCCGGGAGCAGCGATGAAAAACTGTTTTTT.

V and J are TRBV5-4 and TRBJ1-6; possibly TRBD1 for D (6 bases). The V end lost 4 bases, the J end lost 5 bases, and 13 bases lay between the germline ends. Germline lookup yields CDR1 SGHNT and CDR2 YYREEE (reference sequence). CDR3 length: 15 residues. CDR3: CASSPQGKNNSPLHF. CDR3 bases: TGTGCCAGCAGCCCGCAGGGGAAAAATAATTCACCCCTCCACTTT. The full variable domain, in which reference TRBV5-4 and TRBJ1-6 provide the parts outside the CDR3, is ETGVTQSPTHLIKTRGQQVTLRCSSQSGHNTVSWYQQALGQGPQFIFQYYREEENGRGNFPPRFSGLQFPNYSSELNVNALELDDSALYLCASSPQGKNNSPLHFGNGTRLTVT.

The J gene is TRBJ2-3, the V gene TRBV25-1; D gene unclear. Germline V gene data show CDR1 as MGHDK and CDR2 as SYGVNS. The CDR3 covers 16 residues. Trimming removed 1 base at V and 1 base at J, with 12 bases between. The CDR3 region has the DNA TGTGCCAGCAGTGAATTAGCTAGTCTGGGCACAGATACGCAGTATTTT. Its translation: CASSELASLGTDTQYF. The complete variable domain, with remaining parts taken from reference TRBV25-1 and TRBJ2-3, reads EADIYQTPRYLVIGTGKKITLECSQTMGHDKMYWYQQDPGMELHLIHYSYGVNSTEKGDLSSESTVSRIRTEHFPLTLESARPSHTSQYLCASSELASLGTDTQYFGPGTRLTVL.

This chain uses TRBV9 with TRBJ2-5; 14 bases map to TRBD2. The length of the CDR3 is 16 residues. Looked up from germline, CDR1 is SGDLS and CDR2 is YYNGEE. Trimming removed 3 bases from V and 2 bases from J; junction bases left unmatched: 3. As DNA, the CDR3 is TGTGCCAGCAGCGCGGGACTAGCGGGGGATCAAGAGACCCAGTACTTC. Translation gives CASSAGLAGDQETQYF. Full variable domain (rest looked up from reference TRBV9 and TRBJ2-5): DSGVTQTPKHLITATGQRVTLRCSPRSGDLSVYWYQQSLDQGLQFLIQYYNGEERAKGNILERFSAQQFPDLHSELNLSSLELGDSALYFCASSAGLAGDQETQYFGPGTRLLVL.

This chain joins TRBV6-5 and TRBJ1-1; D remains ambiguous. This CDR3 has 15 residues. The germline gives CDR1 MNHEY, CDR2 SVGAGI. Trimming removed 4 bases at V and 9 bases at J, with 21 bases between. CDR3 bases: TGTGCCAGCAGTTCCTCGGGTGGCGGGCTTTTAAAAGCTTTCTTT. It is translated as CASSSSGGGLLKAFF.